This entry lists 20 T cell receptor beta chains sequenced from one sample in a study of PD-1 blockade in classical Hodgkin lymphoma. Time point in this sample: cycle 4 day 1 (C4D1), after 5 to 7 weeks of nivolumab. With no exception, relapse followed autologous stem cell transplantation in all patients, and brentuximab vedotin exposure varied. TCRdb's table, derived via immunoSEQ multiplex PCR, lists solely in-frame clones and lacks some. The table lists about 20,000 clones, around 80% of them singletons. The sample here was peripheral blood mononuclear cells (PBMCs), taken before the fourth cycle of nivolumab. The receptors were gathered from a human donor with classical Hodgkin lymphoma.

The chain carries TRBV15 and TRBJ2-7, with D unclear. Germline-derived CDR1 and CDR2 are LNHNV and YYDKDF (reference sequence). The CDR3 length is 13 residues. V was pared by 2 bases and J by 3 bases, with 8 bases between. The CDR3, as DNA: TGTGCCACCAGCAGATCCGTCTTCTACGAGCAGTACTTC. Translating gives CATSRSVFYEQYF. Supplemented by reference TRBV15 and TRBJ2-7, the full variable domain reads DAMVIQNPRYQVTQFGKPVTLSCSQTLNHNVMYWYQQKSSQAPKLLFHYYDKDFNNEADTPDNFQSRRPNTSFCFLDIRSPGLGDTAMYLCATSRSVFYEQYFGPGTRLTVT.

The rearrangement uses TRBV5-1 and TRBJ1-1; perhaps TRBD1 as D (6 bases). Trimming took off 3 bases at V and 4 bases at J, with 13 bases between the two ends. Germline lookup yields CDR1 SGHRS and CDR2 YFSETQ. The CDR3 is 14 residues long. CDR3 DNA: TGCGCCAGCAGCTCGATACAGGGCGGCACTGAAGCTTTCTTT. Its translation is CASSSIQGGTEAFF.

The V call is TRBV28, the J call TRBJ1-4; no firm D call. The CDR3 has 13 amino acids. Trimming pared 3 bases from V and 5 bases from J, leaving 7 bases between. Germline values: CDR1 MDHEN, CDR2 SYDVKM. Here the CDR3 DNA reads TGTGCCAGCAGTTTGTCGAGGAATGAAAAACTGTTTTTT. Translation: CASSLSRNEKLFF. The complete variable domain, with remaining parts taken from reference TRBV28 and TRBJ1-4, reads DVKVTQSSRYLVKRTGEKVFLECVQDMDHENMFWYRQDPGLGLRLIYFSYDVKMKEKGDIPEGYSVSREKKERFSLILESASTNQTSMYLCASSLSRNEKLFFGSGTQLSVL.

V usage is TRBV29-1 and J usage is TRBJ2-5; the D gene is possibly TRBD1 (5 bases). The tail of the sequence fits TRBJ2-7 better, so the J call may be wrong. Germline values: CDR1 SQVTM, CDR2 ANQGSEA. CDR3 size: 12 residues. Written as DNA, the CDR3 is TGCAGCGTTGCTGGGCAGGGTGGCGAGCAGTACTTC. Translated: CSVAGQGGEQYF.

The chain combines TRBV2 with TRBJ2-1; no definite D call. With 3 bases removed from V and 7 bases from J, the gap between germline ends came to 13 bases. Per the germline V gene, CDR1 is SNHLY and CDR2 is FYNNEI. The CDR3 covers 14 residues. CDR3 bases: TGTGCCAGCAGTGACGAGGTCCTTCTGAATGAGCAGTTCTTC. This translates into CASSDEVLLNEQFF.

This chain joins TRBV5-6 and TRBJ2-1; D possibly corresponds to TRBD2 (6 bases). The germline gives CDR1 SGHDT, CDR2 YYEEEE. The CDR3 totals 16 residues. V lost 0 bases to trimming and J lost 2 bases, with 12 bases between them. The CDR3 sequence is CASSLGFGSTYNEQFF. Here the CDR3 DNA reads TGTGCCAGCAGCTTGGGTTTCGGGAGTACCTACAATGAGCAGTTCTTC.

This clone was picked up one time. The sample carries other DNA sequences with the same CDR3. The chain employs TRBV29-1 and TRBJ1-5; tentative D call: TRBD1 (6 bases). V was trimmed by 4 bases and J by 1 base, leaving 17 bases between them. CDR1 and CDR2 from the germline V gene are SQVTM and ANQGSEA. The CDR3 has 16 amino acids. The CDR3 nucleotides read TGCAGCGTTGTAATGGGGGCAGGCGACAGCAATCAGCCCCAGCATTTT. It yields the protein CSVVMGAGDSNQPQHF.

The rearrangement links TRBV10-2 to TRBJ1-5; D is perhaps TRBD1 (5 bases). The germline CDR1 and CDR2 sequences are WSHSY and SAAADI. The CDR3 loop spans 15 amino acids. V dropped 3 bases and J dropped 0 bases, with 9 bases sitting between them. Here the CDR3 DNA reads TGCGCCAGCAGTGAAACCGGGACTAGCAATCAGCCCCAGCATTTT. Its translation is CASSETGTSNQPQHF.

DNA of the CDR3: TGTGCCAGCAGTTCCCCCGGACAGACCTACGAGCAGTACTTC. Translation: CASSSPGQTYEQYF. The V call is TRBV28, the J call TRBJ2-7, with D perhaps TRBD1 (6 bases). V lost 4 bases and J lost 2, with 12 bases in between. This CDR3 contains 14 residues. CDR1 and CDR2 (germline): MDHEN, SYDVKM.

This clone was recorded a few times. This sequence joins TRBV5-1 and TRBJ2-5, with 7 nucleotides matching TRBD1. The CDR3 length is 14 residues. Germline CDR1 and CDR2: SGHRS and YFSETQ. V lost 2 bases, J lost 2 bases, and 3 bases stayed unmatched. The CDR3 DNA reads TGCGCCAGCAGCTTTCAGGGACAGCAAGAGACCCAGTACTTC. It translates to CASSFQGQQETQYF.

CDR3 amino acids: CASSSLAGTGINEQFF. The CDR3 DNA is TGCGCCAGCAGCTCACTAGCCGGGACAGGGATAAATGAGCAGTTCTTC. The chain carries TRBV5-1 and TRBJ2-1, with 9 bases that match TRBD1. The CDR3 length is 16 residues. Germline trimming cut 3 bases from V and 7 bases from J; bases unmatched to any gene: 11. CDR1 and CDR2 (germline): SGHRS, YFSETQ.

The V gene is TRBV2, the J gene TRBJ2-4; tentatively, D is TRBD1 (6 bases). The CDR3 length is 13 residues. The germline CDR1 and CDR2 sequences are SNHLY and FYNNEI. Trimming took off 8 bases at V and 8 bases at J, with 16 bases between the two ends. The CDR3 reads CASSLGGVDIQYF. CDR3 sequence (DNA): TGTGCCAGCTCCCTAGGGGGAGTTGACATTCAGTACTTC.

In its sample, this clone was seen a few times. The chain has TRBV28 and TRBJ2-7; D not certain. In germline, CDR1 is MDHEN, CDR2 SYDVKM. The CDR3 runs to 14 residues. V lost 5 bases, J lost 3 bases, and 14 bases lay in between. CDR3 region: CASSPAQVGYEQYF. CDR3 bases: TGTGCCAGCAGTCCCGCGCAGGTTGGCTACGAGCAGTACTTC.

As for this clone: A read error may account for a junction end that differs from germline. V is TRBV5-1 and J is TRBJ1-1; D not certain. This CDR3 spans 12 amino acids. The V gene's germline CDR1 is SGHRS and CDR2 YFSETQ. This chain's CDR3 is CASSFPSLPAFF. The CDR3 DNA reads TGTGCCAGCAGCTTTCCCAGTCTTCCGGCTTTCTTT.

J is TRBJ1-2 and V is TRBV19, with D possibly matching TRBD1 (6 bases). V lost 10 bases to trimming and J lost 2 bases, with 11 bases between them. Germline CDR1 reads LNHDA; CDR2 reads SQIVND (reference sequence). CDR3 length: 12 residues. The CDR3 sequence is CATQGHNYGYTF. CDR3 in DNA: TGTGCCACCCAGGGACACAACTATGGCTACACCTTC.

This clone was observed a few times. V gene TRBV28 combines with J gene TRBJ1-2; D not resolved. V lost 10 bases to trimming and J lost 4 bases, with 13 bases between them. The CDR3 sequence is 12 residues long. CDR1 and CDR2 from the germline V gene are MDHEN and SYDVKM. Written as DNA, the CDR3 is TGTGCCACCCAGGAAGGGAGCTATGGCTACACCTTC. Its protein is CATQEGSYGYTF.

The CDR3 coding sequence is TGTGCCAGCAGCTTAGTCCCCGGAACAGGGATCGCCTACGAGCAGTACTTC. The encoded protein is CASSLVPGTGIAYEQYF. The gene calls are TRBV7-9 and TRBJ2-7; D perhaps matches TRBD1 (6 bases). V shed 1 base and J shed 2 bases, with 18 bases lying between them. Per the germline V gene, CDR1 is SEHNR and CDR2 is FQNEAQ (reference sequence). CDR3 length equals 17 residues. Full variable domain (outside the CDR3, taken from reference TRBV7-9 and TRBJ2-7): DTGVSQNPRHKITKRGQNVTFRCDPISEHNRLYWYRQTLGQGPEFLTYFQNEAQLEKSRLLSDRFSAERPKGSFSTLEIQRTEQGDSAMYLCASSLVPGTGIAYEQYFGPGTRLTVT.

CDR3 nucleotides: TGTGCCAGCAGCCAAGGACAGGGAAGAGAGCAGTTCTTC. Residues: CASSQGQGREQFF. This rearrangement joins TRBV4-2 to TRBJ2-1; 7 bases map to TRBD1. The CDR3 consists of 13 residues. J was trimmed by 10 bases and V by 1 base; bases with no gene match: 4. Per germline, CDR1 LGHNA and CDR2 YNFKEQ.

V is TRBV28 and J is TRBJ2-5, with TRBD2 identical over 7 bases. The CDR3 runs to 15 residues. The V gene's germline CDR1 is MDHEN and CDR2 SYDVKM. The junction had 11 bases not matched to a gene; V was cut back by 5 bases and J by 5 bases. This chain's CDR3 is CASSKTTSAPETQYF. CDR3 nucleotides: TGTGCCAGCAGTAAAACCACTAGCGCGCCCGAGACCCAGTACTTC. Variable domain in full (rest from reference TRBV28 and TRBJ2-5): DVKVTQSSRYLVKRTGEKVFLECVQDMDHENMFWYRQDPGLGLRLIYFSYDVKMKEKGDIPEGYSVSREKKERFSLILESASTNQTSMYLCASSKTTSAPETQYFGPGTRLLVL.

The chain employs TRBV10-3 and TRBJ2-1; no definite D call. The CDR3 runs 12 residues. Deletions cut 9 bases from V and 8 bases from J, with 14 bases between. CDR1 and CDR2 from the germline V gene are ENHRY and SYGVKD. CDR3 residues: CAMRSEKDEQFF. The CDR3 DNA reads TGTGCCATGCGAAGTGAAAAGGATGAGCAGTTCTTC.